This T cell receptor (beta chain) is drawn from a study of T cells after yellow fever vaccination. Whole-study findings and limits: Within FACS-sorted repertoires, abundant clonotypes contaminating from the bulk population could be present.

TCRdb re-called the 5' RACE reads with MiXCR, one entry per CDR3 protein. The sample has about 340,000 distinct CDR3 sequences, approximately 12% seen once. Trimming removed 3 bases at V and 3 bases at J, with 15 bases between. Germline CDR1 and CDR2: SGDLS and YYNGEE. The CDR3 totals 15 residues. On this clonotype itself: Its antigen is still unknown.

The chain recombines TRBV9 with TRBJ1-1; D is undetermined. Sequencing used CD4+ T cells sorted from PBMCs, obtained 15 days after the yellow fever booster vaccination. The TCR was taken from a man between 18 and 35 years old who received the YFV17D yellow fever vaccine. CDR3 nucleotide sequence: TGTGCCAGCAGCGCTCCCGACGGTCGATACACTGAAGCTTTCTTT. It encodes CASSAPDGRYTEAFF.